This TCR beta chain was profiled in a study of blood T cell repertoires in COVID-19. As processed by the authors: Amplification with reference gene primers provided the estimates of nucleated cell counts. Sequenced by immunoSEQ multiplex PCR; TCRdb stores in-frame clones only, minus some. The V and J calls and clone size were taken over from that table, and D and trimming were inferred from the DNA. Here the sample spans more than 250,000 clones, more than 90% being singletons. Note on this clone: Other DNA sequences of this sample code for an identical CDR3.

Germline values: CDR1 LNHDA, CDR2 SQIVND (reference sequence). The V end lost 1 base, the J end lost 0 bases, and 6 bases lay between the germline ends. The CDR3 has 14 amino acids. Source material: PBMCs or T cells enriched from blood (not recorded which). The TCR originated in a woman in her 30s who had recovered from COVID-19. V and J are TRBV19 and TRBJ1-1; D is ambiguous. CDR3 residues: CASSIGGVNTEAFF. The CDR3 DNA is TGTGCCAGTAGTATAGGAGGCGTGAACACTGAAGCTTTCTTT.